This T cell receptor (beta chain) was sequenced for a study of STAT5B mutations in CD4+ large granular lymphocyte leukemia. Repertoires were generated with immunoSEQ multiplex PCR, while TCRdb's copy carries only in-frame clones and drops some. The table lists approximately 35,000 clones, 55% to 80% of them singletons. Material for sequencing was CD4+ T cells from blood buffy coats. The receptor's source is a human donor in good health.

For the CDR3, the DNA is TGTGCCAGCAGCCAAGAGATTGGGGGGCCTACCTCAAACTATGGCTACACCTTC. This sequence encodes CASSQEIGGPTSNYGYTF. This rearrangement joins TRBV14 to TRBJ1-2; D perhaps matches TRBD1 (6 bases). V lost 0 bases and J 2 bases, leaving 19 bases between the germline ends. This CDR3 contains 18 residues. CDR1 and CDR2 from the germline V gene are SGHDN and FVKESK.